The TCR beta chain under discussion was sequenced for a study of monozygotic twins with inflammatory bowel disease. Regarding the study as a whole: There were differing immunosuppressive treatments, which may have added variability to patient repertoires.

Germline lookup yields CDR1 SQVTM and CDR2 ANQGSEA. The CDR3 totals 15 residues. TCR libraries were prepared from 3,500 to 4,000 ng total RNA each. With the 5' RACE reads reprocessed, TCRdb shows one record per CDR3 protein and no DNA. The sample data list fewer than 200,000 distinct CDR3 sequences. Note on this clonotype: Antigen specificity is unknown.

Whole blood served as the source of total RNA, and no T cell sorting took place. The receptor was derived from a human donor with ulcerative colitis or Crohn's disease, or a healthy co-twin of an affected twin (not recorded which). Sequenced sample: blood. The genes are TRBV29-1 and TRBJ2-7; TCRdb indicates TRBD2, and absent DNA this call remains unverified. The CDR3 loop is CSVQGTTDRIYEQYF.